The TCR beta chain described here comes from a study of blood T cell repertoires in COVID-19. Overall study context: Spain, Italy and the United States supplied samples that represented acute and convalescent COVID-19.

Original handling: Amplified reference gene primers provided the basis for estimating nucleated cell counts. Libraries were prepared by immunoSEQ multiplex PCR; TCRdb keeps only in-frame clonotypes and omits some of them. V, J and clone size are taken as reported in that table, and D and trimming were inferred from the DNA itself. The sample yields 250,000 to 350,000 clones, roughly 90% seen once. Per germline, CDR1 SGHRS and CDR2 YFSETQ. V shed 4 bases and J 6 bases; nucleotides not matched to a gene: 5. The CDR3 is made up of 14 amino acids. Patients in Seattle were enrolled during active infection, then followed longitudinally.

This chain uses TRBV5-1 with TRBJ1-2; TRBD1 agrees at 11 bases. This receptor was taken from a woman in her 30s with COVID-19, enrolled during active disease. The source material was peripheral blood. The CDR3 sequence: CASSAGQGENGYTF. The CDR3 DNA sequence: TGCGCCAGCAGCGCGGGACAGGGGGAAAATGGCTACACCTTC.